These 27 T cell receptor beta chains originate from one sample sequenced in a study of T cell responses to AZD1222 COVID-19 vaccine. The table came from immunoSEQ multiplex PCR; TCRdb's copy has only in-frame clones and leaves some out. Counted here are 90,000 to 110,000 clones, 87% occurring once; the ten biggest clones make up approximately 5%. The specimen comprised peripheral blood, sampled on day 0 of AZD1222 vaccination. All receptors come from an adult in good health.

The V gene is TRBV7-2, the J gene TRBJ1-2, with D maybe TRBD1 (5 bases). The CDR3 sequence is 15 residues long. Germline V gene data show CDR1 as SGHTA and CDR2 as FQGNSA. V was pared by 4 bases and J by 5 bases, with 17 bases between. Here the CDR3 reads CASSSGTKEEYGYTF. The CDR3 DNA follows: TGTGCCAGCAGCTCTGGGACCAAGGAGGAGTATGGCTACACCTTC.

The CDR3 loop is CASSQEWRGPTDTQYF. Written as DNA, the CDR3 is TGTGCCAGCAGCCAAGAGTGGCGGGGGCCCACAGATACGCAGTATTTT. This rearrangement joins TRBV4-2 to TRBJ2-3; TRBD2 might be the D (7 bases). Between the trimmed V and J ends, which lost 0 bases and 2 bases, there was a span of 12 bases. Germline assignment: CDR1 LGHNA and CDR2 YNFKEQ. This CDR3 region has 16 residues.

This chain uses TRBV30 with TRBJ2-5; 8 nucleotides match TRBD1. J gave up 7 bases and V 0 bases, and 16 bases lay outside the gene matches. Germline lookup yields CDR1 GTSNPN and CDR2 SVGIG (reference sequence). CDR3 length: 17 amino acids. CDR3 sequence: CAWSVPFSGTGPWTQYF. For the CDR3, the DNA is TGTGCCTGGAGTGTACCCTTCTCCGGGACAGGCCCGTGGACCCAGTACTTC.

The chain employs TRBV28 and TRBJ2-7; TRBD1 aligns across 9 bases. Trimming at V came to 5 bases and at J to 3 bases, leaving 5 bases not matched to a gene. Germline CDR1 is MDHEN and CDR2 is SYDVKM. The CDR3 consists of 14 residues. The chain's CDR3 is CASSPGTGNYEQYF. The CDR3 bases are TGTGCCAGCAGTCCCGGGACAGGGAACTACGAGCAGTACTTC. Based on the CDR3 plus reference TRBV28 and TRBJ2-7, the full variable domain is DVKVTQSSRYLVKRTGEKVFLECVQDMDHENMFWYRQDPGLGLRLIYFSYDVKMKEKGDIPEGYSVSREKKERFSLILESASTNQTSMYLCASSPGTGNYEQYFGPGTRLTVT.

This sequence joins TRBV7-2 and TRBJ1-1, with D unclear. This CDR3 contains 15 residues. Germline CDR1 SGHTA, CDR2 FQGNSA. Trimming left V 0 bases short and J 4 bases short, with 12 bases between. CDR3 nucleotide sequence: TGTGCCAGCAGCTTAGCCGCGAGCTGGGGCACTGAAGCTTTCTTT. Protein: CASSLAASWGTEAFF.

V usage is TRBV28 and J usage is TRBJ1-1; TRBD1 matches 7 bases. The CDR3 is 14 amino acids. CDR1 and CDR2 (germline): MDHEN, SYDVKM. V lost 6 bases, J lost 5 bases, and 9 bases stayed unmatched. CDR3 sequence: CASRGQSPPTEAFF. In nucleotides, the CDR3 is TGTGCCAGCAGGGGACAGTCCCCCCCGACTGAAGCTTTCTTT.

The V and J genes are TRBV3-1 (or the pseudogene TRBV3-2) and TRBJ2-5; 7 nucleotides agree with TRBD1. CDR3 size: 15 residues. V shed 1 base and J 2 bases; nucleotides not matched to a gene: 4. Germline V CDR1 and CDR2: LGHDT, YNNKEL (reference sequence). CDR3: CASSQGGTEQETQYF. CDR3 DNA: TGTGCCAGCAGCCAAGGGGGGACAGAGCAAGAGACCCAGTACTTC.

V gene TRBV2 combines with J gene TRBJ1-4; weak D call: TRBD1 (6 bases). Trimming left V 8 bases short and J 6 bases short, with 10 bases between. This CDR3 spans 12 amino acids. CDR1 is SNHLY, CDR2 FYNNEI, per germline. The DNA of the CDR3 is TGTGCCAGCTCAGGGGACGATGAAAAACTGTTTTTT. Its protein is CASSGDDEKLFF.

The gene calls are TRBV5-4 and TRBJ2-5; 7 nucleotides line up with TRBD1. Germline CDR1 and CDR2: SGHNT and YYREEE (reference sequence). Germline trimming cut 4 bases from V and 4 bases from J; bases unmatched to any gene: 7. The CDR3 loop spans 14 amino acids. The DNA for the CDR3 is TGTGCCAGCAGCCGACAGGGTTCGGCAGAGACCCAGTACTTC. This codes for CASSRQGSAETQYF.

This clone was detected only once. V and J are TRBV5-1 and TRBJ2-1; TRBD2 aligns across 9 bases. Germline V gene sequence: CDR1 SGHRS, CDR2 YFSETQ. V was pared by 1 base and J by 6 bases, with 8 bases of the junction left unmatched. CDR3 length: 16 residues. CDR3 sequence (DNA): TGCGCCAGCAGCTTGATCTTGGGACTAGCCACCAATGAGCAGTTCTTC. This codes for CASSLILGLATNEQFF.

This rearrangement joins TRBV27 to TRBJ2-1, with 12 bases matching TRBD1. Germline CDR1 MNHEY, CDR2 SMNVEV (reference sequence). V trimming: 5 bases; J trimming: 10 bases; junction bases outside the gene matches: 3. This CDR3 has 13 amino acids. The CDR3 DNA reads TGTGCCAGCAGTCTTGGGACAGGGGGCGAGCAGTTCTTC. Protein product: CASSLGTGGEQFF.

V usage is TRBV11-2 and J usage is TRBJ2-7; 8 bases map to TRBD1. V lost 6 bases to trimming and J lost 3 bases; unmatched junction nucleotides: 7. There are 14 residues in the CDR3. Germline lookup yields CDR1 SGHAT and CDR2 FQNNGV. CDR3 sequence: CASRGDRLFYEQYF. CDR3 DNA sequence: TGTGCCAGCAGGGGGGACAGGCTATTCTACGAGCAGTACTTC. The whole variable domain, filled in from reference TRBV11-2 and TRBJ2-7, reads EAGVAQSPRYKIIEKRQSVAFWCNPISGHATLYWYQQILGQGPKLLIQFQNNGVVDDSQLPKDRFSAERLKGVDSTLKIQPAKLEDSAVYLCASRGDRLFYEQYFGPGTRLTVT.

J is TRBJ2-3 and V is TRBV2; no clear D gene. V was pared by 1 base and J by 6 bases, with 2 bases between. The CDR3 contains 11 residues. Germline V gives CDR1 SNHLY, CDR2 FYNNEI. The CDR3 DNA reads TGTGCCAGCAGTGAAGGTGATACGCAGTATTTT. Its translation is CASSEGDTQYF.

The V and J genes are TRBV6-5 and TRBJ1-1; no firm D call. CDR1 is MNHEY, CDR2 SVGAGI, per germline. V lost 2 bases and J 7 bases, leaving 11 bases between the germline ends. The CDR3 sequence is 13 residues long. Here the CDR3 reads CASSYTLLDEAFF. In nucleotides, the CDR3 is TGTGCCAGCAGTTACACCCTCTTGGATGAAGCTTTCTTT.

The chain combines TRBV27 with TRBJ2-6; D possibly corresponds to TRBD2 (5 bases). CDR1 is MNHEY, CDR2 SMNVEV, per germline (reference sequence). The CDR3 has 13 residues. The V gene lost 6 bases and the J gene lost 2 bases, with 5 bases spanning the gap. The CDR3 bases are TGTGCCAGCAGGGAGGCTGGGGCCAACGTCCTGACTTTC. It is translated as CASREAGANVLTF.

This clone was seen just once. The rearrangement uses TRBV7-9 and TRBJ2-2, with TRBD1 matching over 11 bases. V lost 4 bases and J lost 2; bases outside the gene matches: 12. CDR3 length: 19 residues. CDR1 and CDR2 from the germline V gene are SEHNR and FQNEAQ (reference sequence). CDR3 nucleotides: TGTGCCAGCAGCTCGGACGTCACGTGGACAGGGGGCAACACCGGGGAGCTGTTTTTT. Translation: CASSSDVTWTGGNTGELFF.

J is TRBJ2-7 and V is TRBV5-4; maybe TRBD2 (5 bases). This CDR3 has 11 amino acids. Germline values: CDR1 SGHNT, CDR2 YYREEE (reference sequence). Between the trimmed V and J ends, which lost 3 bases and 4 bases, there was a span of 5 bases. Written as DNA, the CDR3 is TGTGCCAGCAGCTCGGGGTACGAGCAGTACTTC. Translating it yields CASSSGYEQYF.

V usage is TRBV5-5 and J usage is TRBJ1-2; D not resolved. The CDR3 extends over 12 amino acids. Germline CDR1 is SGHKS and CDR2 is YYEKEE (reference sequence). Trimming shortened V by 0 bases and J by 8 bases, and 8 bases separated the two germline ends. This CDR3 reads CASSLGDDGYTF. CDR3 nucleotide sequence: TGTGCCAGCAGCTTGGGCGATGACGGCTACACCTTC.

This chain connects TRBV28 to TRBJ2-5; no reliable D call. The V and J ends lost 2 bases and 3 bases respectively, with 13 bases between them. The CDR3 consists of 15 residues. CDR1 and CDR2 from the germline V gene are MDHEN and SYDVKM. The CDR3 is CASSLRPAGKETQYF. The CDR3, as DNA: TGTGCCAGCAGTTTAAGGCCAGCAGGAAAAGAGACCCAGTACTTC.

This chain joins TRBV7-2 and TRBJ2-7; 8 nucleotides align to TRBD2. Germline V gives CDR1 SGHTA, CDR2 FQGNSA. V was clipped by 5 bases and J by 5 bases; unmatched bases: 8. The CDR3 loop spans 14 amino acids. The CDR3 DNA reads as TGTGCCAGCAGCCCCGGGACTAGTGGGGACGAGCAGTACTTC. This gives the protein CASSPGTSGDEQYF.

This sequence joins TRBV7-2 and TRBJ1-2; 8 bases agree with TRBD1. Germline-derived CDR1 and CDR2 are SGHTA and FQGNSA. The CDR3 contains 13 residues. With 5 bases clipped from V and 6 bases from J, the junction kept 5 bases outside the gene matches. CDR3 sequence reads: CASSERTGNGYTF. The CDR3 region has the DNA TGTGCCAGCAGCGAACGGACAGGGAATGGCTACACCTTC.

The gene calls are TRBV5-1 and TRBJ1-5, with a possible D match to TRBD1 (5 bases). The germline CDR1 and CDR2 sequences are SGHRS and YFSETQ. CDR3 length: 15 residues. Trimming removed 0 bases at V and 4 bases at J, with 11 bases between. CDR3 sequence (DNA): TGCGCCAGCAGCTTGGGGTCAGGGTTAAATCAGCCCCAGCATTTT. Encoded protein: CASSLGSGLNQPQHF.

The chain is built from TRBV10-3 and TRBJ2-1; TRBD2 agrees at 10 bases. V trimming: 2 bases; J trimming: 8 bases; junction bases outside the gene matches: 3. The CDR3 extends over 14 amino acids. Germline loops: CDR1 ENHRY, CDR2 SYGVKD. The CDR3: CAISETSGDHEQFF. CDR3 in DNA: TGTGCCATCAGTGAGACTAGCGGGGACCATGAGCAGTTCTTC.

V and J are TRBV15 and TRBJ1-3, with D possibly matching TRBD1 (5 bases). The ends were cut back, 2 bases at V and 4 bases at J, with 9 bases in the middle. Germline CDR1 is LNHNV and CDR2 is YYDKDF (reference sequence). The CDR3 extends over 14 amino acids. The CDR3 region has the DNA TGTGCCACCAGCAGAAGGGGATCCGGAAACACCATATATTTT. Translating gives CATSRRGSGNTIYF. The full variable domain, completed using reference TRBV15 and TRBJ1-3, is DAMVIQNPRYQVTQFGKPVTLSCSQTLNHNVMYWYQQKSSQAPKLLFHYYDKDFNNEADTPDNFQSRRPNTSFCFLDIRSPGLGDTAMYLCATSRRGSGNTIYFGEGSWLTVV.

This clone was recorded a few times. This chain links TRBV12-2 with TRBJ2-1; the table's D call, TRBD1, has no DNA check behind it. TRBV12-2 is a pseudogene locus. The CDR3 is made up of 17 amino acids. The chain's CDR3 is CASRTSLLRGPGYEQFF. CDR3 DNA sequence: TGTGCAAGTCGCACGAGCCTACTCAGGGGGCCTGGCTATGAGCAGTTCTTC.

The chain is built from TRBV4-2 and TRBJ1-6; D ambiguous. The germline V gene encodes CDR1 LGHNA and CDR2 YNFKEQ. V lost 0 bases, J lost 7 bases, and 10 bases lay in between. CDR3 length: 15 amino acids. DNA for the CDR3: TGTGCCAGCAGCCAAGATCGTAGAACCAATTCACCCCTCCACTTT. Translation: CASSQDRRTNSPLHF.

This rearrangement joins TRBV10-2 to TRBJ2-5; D remains unclear. Germline CDR1 is WSHSY and CDR2 is SAAADI. The CDR3 is 12 amino acids. Trimming stripped 0 bases from V and 5 bases from J, with 4 bases between. The CDR3 nucleotides read TGCGCCAGCAGTGAGTCACGGGAGACCCAGTACTTC. It yields the protein CASSESRETQYF.